The 4 T cell receptor beta chains presented below share a single source sample, sequenced in a study of shared clonotypes between healthy human individuals. Measured with immunoSEQ multiplex PCR; TCRdb has only the in-frame clones, and not every one. The table has approximately 590,000 clones, just under 97% seen once; the top ten hold 0.11%. CD45RO-negative cells were positively selected for CCR7, leaving out terminally differentiated effector memory CD45RA+ cells. The sequencing input was naive CD8+ T cells sorted from blood. The source is a young woman in good health.

In DNA form, the CDR3 reads TGTGCCTGGAGCTCGACAGCCCGACCGGACACCATATATTTT. Translation gives CAWSSTARPDTIYF. The chain couples TRBV30 to TRBJ1-3; D is perhaps TRBD1 (5 bases). V gave up 3 bases and J gave up 8 bases, with 17 bases separating them. The CDR3 consists of 14 residues. Germline CDR1 is GTSNPN and CDR2 is SVGIG (reference sequence).

V is TRBV5-6 and J is TRBJ2-5; 9 bases match TRBD2. The J call is uncertain, as TRBJ2-7 better fits the DNA end. Per germline, CDR1 SGHDT and CDR2 YYEEEE. The CDR3 is made up of 17 amino acids. The CDR3 DNA reads TGTGCCAGCAGCATTAGCGGGAGCATCACCCACACCTACGAGCAGTACTTC. Its protein is CASSISGSITHTYEQYF.

The J gene is TRBJ2-7, the V gene TRBV6-5; 9 bases are a match to TRBD2. This CDR3 is 12 amino acids long. V gave up 10 bases and J gave up 7 bases; unmatched junction bases: 8. Germline assignment: CDR1 MNHEY and CDR2 SVGAGI. The CDR3 bases are TGTGCCACCGCGGGAGGGCCTAGGGAGCAGTACTTC. This codes for CATAGGPREQYF.

As concerns this clone: The junction departs from the called germline gene at one end, perhaps through a read error. J is TRBJ2-2 and V is TRBV7-9; TRBD2 agrees at 9 bases. Germline assignment: CDR1 SEHNR and CDR2 FQNEAQ (reference sequence). CDR3 length equals 16 residues. The CDR3 region has the DNA TGTGCCAGCAGCTTAGGGCGGGAGGGGAACACCTGGGAGCTGTTTTTT. It translates to CASSLGREGNTWELFF.